This T cell receptor (beta chain) was sequenced in a study of technical replicates of blood from a handful of donors. This CDR3 is 12 amino acids long. Germline values: CDR1 LNHDA, CDR2 SQIVND (reference sequence). Trimming removed 5 bases at V and 3 bases at J, with 7 bases between. This clone was seen just once. The repertoire was sequenced with immunoSEQ multiplex PCR; TCRdb's copy has only in-frame clones and lacks some. The repertoire holds tens of thousands of clones, with 98% as singletons. Sequenced: T cells isolated from PBMCs. This clonotype was sampled from a human donor in good health. V is TRBV19 and J is TRBJ1-2; D unresolved. The CDR3 here is CASSGEDYGYTF. The CDR3 DNA sequence: TGTGCCAGTAGTGGCGAGGACTATGGCTACACCTTC. The full variable domain, completed using reference TRBV19 and TRBJ1-2, is DGGITQSPKYLFRKEGQNVTLSCEQNLNHDAMYWYRQDPGQGLRLIYYSQIVNDFQKGDIAEGYSVSREKKESFPLTVTSAQKNPTAFYLCASSGEDYGYTFGSGTRLTVV.